Each of the 4 T cell receptor beta chains below was sequenced from the same sample in a study of blood T cell repertoires in COVID-19. The protocol was immunoSEQ multiplex PCR, while the TCRdb copy is restricted to in-frame clones and leaves out a portion. The table lists around 190,000 clones, approximately 82% of them singletons. The sequenced material came from peripheral blood. All receptors derive from a human donor in a cohort sampled during active COVID-19.

This sequence joins TRBV14 and TRBJ2-2; tentative D call: TRBD2 (5 bases). The CDR3 covers 16 residues. Germline V gene sequence: CDR1 SGHDN, CDR2 FVKESK. Trimming removed 4 bases at V and 4 bases at J, with 16 bases between. The CDR3 DNA is TGTGCCAGCAGCCTAGCGCCTCGTCTCACCACCGGGGAGCTGTTTTTT. The encoded protein is CASSLAPRLTTGELFF.

The gene calls are TRBV27 and TRBJ2-2; 7 nucleotides align to TRBD2. Germline CDR1 MNHEY, CDR2 SMNVEV (reference sequence). Losses at the gene ends were 5 bases for V and 4 bases for J; bases not matched to a gene: 7. CDR3 length equals 15 residues. Written as DNA, the CDR3 is TGTGCCAGCAGTCCGGGGGGATGGGCCACCGGGGAGCTGTTTTTT. Amino acids: CASSPGGWATGELFF.

The chain couples TRBV5-4 to TRBJ2-3, with TRBD2 matching 9 bases. V lost 1 base to trimming and J lost 2 bases; unmatched junction nucleotides: 5. The germline CDR1 and CDR2 sequences are SGHNT and YYREEE (reference sequence). The CDR3 is made up of 16 amino acids. The chain's CDR3 is CASSLRASGATDTQYF. Here the CDR3 DNA reads TGTGCCAGCAGCTTGCGGGCTAGCGGGGCCACAGATACGCAGTATTTT.

This sequence joins TRBV24-1 and TRBJ2-4; 12 bases align to TRBD2. CDR3 length equals 16 residues. V lost 4 bases to trimming and J lost 6 bases; unmatched junction nucleotides: 6. Germline CDR1 is KGHDR and CDR2 is SFDVKD. Here the CDR3 DNA reads TGTGCCACCAGTGAGAATCTAGCGGGAGGGTCAAACATTCAGTACTTC. Residues: CATSENLAGGSNIQYF.